Following are 32 T cell receptor beta chains from one sample sequenced in a study of T cells in Graves' hyperthyroidism and ophthalmopathy. Researchers amplified the TCR beta CDR3 regions from RNA transcripts. HTBI primers drove first-round RT-PCR of the TCR CDR3. TCRdb re-called the multiplex PCR reads through MiXCR, storing one row per CDR3 protein. The sample consists of about 600,000 distinct CDR3 sequences, more than 13% of them appearing once. Sample: blood. The receptors come from a woman aged 18-30 years with Graves' ophthalmopathy.

This clonotype was detected many times. The chain is built from TRBV7-8 and TRBJ1-4; 9 nucleotides align to TRBD1. The V and J ends lost 4 bases and 5 bases, in that order; junction bases with no gene match: 5. The CDR3 covers 15 residues. Germline CDR1 reads SGHVS; CDR2 reads FQNEAQ. The CDR3 here is CASSYNRGQNEKLFF. CDR3 DNA sequence: TGTGCCAGCAGCTACAACAGGGGGCAGAATGAAAAACTGTTTTTT.

The chain is built from TRBV5-5 and TRBJ2-3; tentatively, D is TRBD1 (5 bases). In germline, CDR1 is SGHKS, CDR2 YYEKEE (reference sequence). The CDR3 length is 12 residues. Between the trimmed V and J ends, which lost 2 bases and 12 bases, there was a span of 13 bases. The DNA of the CDR3 is TGTGCCAGCAGCTTCCAGGGTTTAGTACAGTATTTT. Encoded protein: CASSFQGLVQYF. The full variable domain, its missing parts supplied by reference TRBV5-5 and TRBJ2-3, is DAGVTQSPTHLIKTRGQQVTLRCSPISGHKSVSWYQQVLGQGPQFIFQYYEKEERGRGNFPDRFSARQFPNYSSELNVNALLLGDSALYLCASSFQGLVQYFGPGTRLTVL.

This clonotype was recorded many times. V is TRBV27 and J is TRBJ2-3, with 11 bases fitting TRBD2. There are 16 residues in the CDR3. Per germline, CDR1 MNHEY and CDR2 SMNVEV (reference sequence). The ends lost 4 bases at V and 4 bases at J; junction bases unmatched: 7. The CDR3 reads CASSSTGLAASDTQYF. The CDR3 coding sequence is TGTGCCAGCAGTTCGACGGGACTAGCGGCCTCAGATACGCAGTATTTT.

This clonotype was observed at least ten times. This chain connects TRBV12-3 or TRBV12-4 to TRBJ1-4; D is unclear. Trimming pared 6 bases from V and 10 bases from J, leaving 15 bases between. The CDR3 runs 13 residues. The CDR3 sequence is CASSPPSGGKLFF. The CDR3 nucleotides are TGTGCCAGCAGCCCCCCAAGTGGTGGAAAACTGTTTTTT.

The chain employs TRBV3-1 and TRBJ2-1; 15 nucleotides line up with TRBD2. The CDR3 is made up of 21 amino acids. Trimming at V came to 2 bases and at J to 3 bases, leaving 14 bases not matched to a gene. CDR1 is LGHDT and CDR2 is YNNKEL in the germline V gene (reference sequence). The CDR3 loop reads CASSQLGTSGRPIKDYNEQFF. For the CDR3, the DNA is TGTGCCAGCAGCCAACTCGGGACTAGCGGGAGGCCCATCAAAGACTACAATGAGCAGTTCTTC.

The chain employs TRBV19 and TRBJ1-2; 9 bases fit TRBD1. Trimming cost V 7 bases and J 4 bases; bases outside gene matches: 4. CDR1 is LNHDA, CDR2 SQIVND, per germline (reference sequence). CDR3 length equals 13 residues. The CDR3 sequence is CASTPDRGYGYTF. The CDR3 coding sequence is TGTGCCAGTACCCCGGACAGGGGCTATGGCTACACCTTC. Drawing the rest from reference TRBV19 and TRBJ1-2, the complete variable domain is DGGITQSPKYLFRKEGQNVTLSCEQNLNHDAMYWYRQDPGQGLRLIYYSQIVNDFQKGDIAEGYSVSREKKESFPLTVTSAQKNPTAFYLCASTPDRGYGYTFGSGTRLTVV.

This clonotype was seen ten or more times. The chain has TRBV5-1 and TRBJ2-7, with 11 nucleotides matching TRBD2. The CDR3 is 16 residues long. Looked up from germline, CDR1 is SGHRS and CDR2 is YFSETQ. V was pared by 1 base and J by 7 bases, with 10 bases of the junction left unmatched. CDR3 DNA sequence: TGCGCCAGCAGCTTGACTAGCGGGAGACGGGTAGGGGAGCAGTACTTC. This sequence encodes CASSLTSGRRVGEQYF.

The sample holds many counts of this clonotype. The gene calls are TRBV12-3 or TRBV12-4 and TRBJ1-5; TRBD1 matches 7 bases. The CDR3 covers 14 residues. V gave up 7 bases and J gave up 1 base; unmatched junction bases: 4. The CDR3 region is CASIPGGSNQPQHF. The CDR3 nucleotides read TGTGCCAGCATTCCAGGGGGGAGCAATCAGCCCCAGCATTTT.

There are many counts of this clonotype. The chain recombines TRBV12-3 or TRBV12-4 with TRBJ1-5; D is ambiguous. The CDR3 is made up of 13 amino acids. Trimming stripped 5 bases from V and 5 bases from J, with 10 bases between. The CDR3 DNA reads as TGTGCCAGCAGTCCCCTACAGCATCAGCCCCAGCATTTT. It codes for CASSPLQHQPQHF.

The chain combines TRBV7-6 with TRBJ2-7, with D possibly matching TRBD1 (6 bases). V lost 5 bases to trimming and J lost 0 bases, with 14 bases between them. The V gene's germline CDR1 is SGHVS and CDR2 FNYEAQ. The CDR3 is made up of 15 amino acids. The CDR3 is CASSRQGNPSYEQYF. The DNA of the CDR3 is TGTGCCAGCAGCCGGCAGGGGAATCCCTCCTACGAGCAGTACTTC.

This clonotype was picked up a small number of times. This rearrangement joins TRBV7-9 to TRBJ2-1, with 14 nucleotides matching TRBD2. Germline lookup yields CDR1 SEHNR and CDR2 FQNEAQ (reference sequence). CDR3 length: 16 amino acids. V gave up 1 base and J gave up 9 bases; unmatched junction bases: 5. CDR3 loop: CASSLGGLAGVSEQFF. The CDR3 nucleotides read TGTGCCAGCAGCTTAGGGGGACTAGCGGGAGTTAGTGAGCAGTTCTTC.

The chain has TRBV7-2 and TRBJ2-7, with a possible D match to TRBD2 (7 bases). This CDR3 is built from 15 residues. V lost 1 base and J 3 bases, leaving 13 bases between the germline ends. Germline V gene lookup returns CDR1 SGHTA and CDR2 FQGNSA. The CDR3 here is CASSLEGGGYYEQYF. CDR3 nucleotides: TGTGCCAGCAGCTTAGAGGGGGGAGGGTACTACGAGCAGTACTTC.

There are many counts of this clonotype. Here the CDR3 reads CASSATGVRGNQPQHF. CDR3 sequence (DNA): TGTGCCAGCAGCGCGACAGGGGTCCGGGGCAATCAGCCCCAGCATTTT. The rearrangement links TRBV11-2 to TRBJ1-5, with 8 bases that match TRBD1. Germline trimming cut 5 bases from V and 2 bases from J; bases unmatched to any gene: 8. This CDR3 has 16 amino acids. Germline lookup yields CDR1 SGHAT and CDR2 FQNNGV.

This clonotype appeared a few times. Compared with germline, one end of the junction differs, possibly owing to a read error. This sequence joins TRBV5-6 and TRBJ2-7; D possibly corresponds to TRBD2 (6 bases). CDR1 SGHDT and CDR2 YYEEEE come from the germline V gene. The CDR3 covers 14 residues. The CDR3 is CASSLGFQDYQQYF. CDR3 in DNA: TGTGCCAGCAGCTTGGGTTTTCAGGACTACCAGCAGTACTTC.

The rearrangement joins TRBV19 to TRBJ2-1, with D possibly TRBD2 on 6 matching bases. Per the germline V gene, CDR1 is LNHDA and CDR2 is SQIVND (reference sequence). Deletions cut 1 base from V and 6 bases from J, with 10 bases between. The CDR3 length is 14 residues. The CDR3 loop reads CASSIVGGSNEQFF. The CDR3 DNA follows: TGTGCCAGTAGTATAGTAGGAGGGTCCAATGAGCAGTTCTTC.

J is TRBJ2-5 and V is TRBV19; D unclear. CDR3 length: 12 residues. V lost 2 bases, J lost 5 bases, and 6 bases lay in between. Per the germline V gene, CDR1 is LNHDA and CDR2 is SQIVND (reference sequence). CDR3 sequence: CASSITKETQYF. The CDR3 nucleotides read TGTGCCAGTAGTATAACAAAGGAGACCCAGTACTTC. Together with reference TRBV19 and TRBJ2-5, the CDR3 gives the full variable domain: DGGITQSPKYLFRKEGQNVTLSCEQNLNHDAMYWYRQDPGQGLRLIYYSQIVNDFQKGDIAEGYSVSREKKESFPLTVTSAQKNPTAFYLCASSITKETQYFGPGTRLLVL.

Concerning this clonotype: A much larger clone lies a single base off, so this may be a read error. The rearrangement uses TRBV7-2 and TRBJ2-7; TRBD1 matches at 9 bases. Germline trimming cut 5 bases from V and 6 bases from J; bases unmatched to any gene: 14. CDR3 length: 16 residues. Germline V lookup: CDR1 SGHTA, CDR2 FQGNSA. The CDR3 bases are TGTGCCAGCAGCCCGTCCCGGGACAGGGTAGCATGCGAGCAGTACTTC. Protein sequence: CASSPSRDRVACEQYF.

This clonotype was counted a few times. The DNA of the CDR3 is TGTGCCAGCAGCTTCAGGGTATTTAGGAGCAATCAGCCCCAGCATTTT. Its translation: CASSFRVFRSNQPQHF. V is TRBV7-9 and J is TRBJ1-5; a weak D match, TRBD1 (5 bases). This CDR3 comprises 16 residues. The germline CDR1 and CDR2 sequences are SEHNR and FQNEAQ (reference sequence). V lost 3 bases and J 1 base, leaving 13 bases between the germline ends. Full variable domain (outside the CDR3, taken from reference TRBV7-9 and TRBJ1-5): DTGVSQNPRHKITKRGQNVTFRCDPISEHNRLYWYRQTLGQGPEFLTYFQNEAQLEKSRLLSDRFSAERPKGSFSTLEIQRTEQGDSAMYLCASSFRVFRSNQPQHFGDGTRLSIL.

This clonotype was seen only a few times. The J gene is TRBJ2-7, the V gene TRBV20-1; TRBD2 aligns across 7 bases. This CDR3 comprises 13 residues. V shed 6 bases and J 6 bases; nucleotides not matched to a gene: 11. The V gene's germline CDR1 is DFQATT and CDR2 SNEGSKA (reference sequence). CDR3 coding DNA: TGCAGTGCCCCTAGCGGTTCTATCGGCGAGCAGTACTTC. It specifies CSAPSGSIGEQYF.

This clonotype has at least ten counts. The chain has TRBV30 and TRBJ1-1; D is perhaps TRBD1 (5 bases). The CDR3 runs 12 residues. Germline CDR1 is GTSNPN and CDR2 is SVGIG (reference sequence). Trimming removed 2 bases from V and 4 bases from J, with 8 bases in between. The CDR3 loop reads CAWSQGFTEAFF. The CDR3 coding sequence is TGTGCCTGGAGTCAGGGTTTCACTGAAGCTTTCTTT.

In the case of this clonotype: The conserved closing phenylalanine or tryptophan is absent in this CDR3, likely reflecting a read error. This chain uses TRBV11-3 with TRBJ1-1; TRBD1 is a possible D gene (5 bases). This CDR3 has 14 amino acids. Per the germline V gene, CDR1 is SGHNT and CDR2 is YENEEA. Trimming removed 5 bases at V and 2 bases at J, with 12 bases between. Here the CDR3 reads CASSPRQGNTEAFL. Here the CDR3 DNA reads TGTGCCAGCAGCCCGCGCCAGGGAAACACTGAAGCTTTCCTT.

Ten or more counts support this clonotype. The J gene is TRBJ2-1, the V gene TRBV15, with D unclear. Germline CDR1 reads LNHNV; CDR2 reads YYDKDF (reference sequence). Trimming cost V 0 bases and J 5 bases, with 8 bases left between them. This CDR3 comprises 14 residues. DNA of the CDR3: TGTGCCACCAGCAGAGAAATTAGCAACAATGAGCAGTTCTTC. It encodes CATSREISNNEQFF.

Concerning this clonotype itself: A much larger clone is a single base away; this may be a read error. This chain uses TRBV18 with TRBJ2-3; D is perhaps TRBD1 (6 bases). The CDR3 length is 13 residues. The germline V and J ends were trimmed by 3 bases and 6 bases, with 10 bases remaining between them. Germline V gives CDR1 KGHSH, CDR2 LQKENI. CDR3: CASSPNQGDTQYF. CDR3 nucleotide sequence: TGTGCCAGCTCACCTAATCAGGGGGATACGCAGTATTTT.

This clonotype was seen a handful of times. This sequence joins TRBV4-1 and TRBJ2-2, with TRBD1 identical over 10 bases. Germline CDR1 is MGHRA and CDR2 is YSYEKL. V was pared by 8 bases and J by 5 bases, with 17 bases of the junction left unmatched. The CDR3 contains 18 residues. This chain's CDR3 is CASAGRAGQGLRTGELFF. The CDR3 DNA follows: TGCGCCAGCGCGGGGAGGGCGGGACAGGGGTTACGGACCGGGGAGCTGTTTTTT.

This chain links TRBV27 with TRBJ2-3; D remains unclear. Germline V gene sequence: CDR1 MNHEY, CDR2 SMNVEV (reference sequence). The CDR3 is 15 residues long. V lost 8 bases to trimming and J lost 5 bases, with 20 bases between them. Here the CDR3 reads CASFSISSYGDTQYF. CDR3 DNA: TGTGCCAGCTTTAGCATCAGTTCATACGGAGATACGCAGTATTTT.

This clonotype was observed many times. The J gene is TRBJ1-1, the V gene TRBV10-3; TRBD1 agrees at 7 bases. V was clipped by 6 bases and J by 1 base; unmatched bases: 5. Germline V gene lookup returns CDR1 ENHRY and CDR2 SYGVKD. The CDR3 loop spans 14 amino acids. CDR3 nucleotides: TGTGCCATCAGCACGACAGGGAAGAACACTGAAGCTTTCTTT. Its protein product is CAISTTGKNTEAFF.

This clonotype was seen at least ten times. CDR3 nucleotides: TGTGCCAGCGAGCCGCGGGCCACCTACGAGCAGTACTTC. It translates to CASEPRATYEQYF. V usage is TRBV11-2 and J usage is TRBJ2-7, with D possibly TRBD2 on 5 matching bases. Per the germline V gene, CDR1 is SGHAT and CDR2 is FQNNGV. Trimming pared 8 bases from V and 2 bases from J, leaving 13 bases between. The CDR3 loop spans 13 amino acids.

This clonotype came up a few times. The V call is TRBV20-1, the J call TRBJ2-5, with 9 nucleotides matching TRBD2. This CDR3 is 15 amino acids long. The J segment lost 2 bases and the V segment lost 5 bases, leaving 9 bases of the junction unmatched. Per germline, CDR1 DFQATT and CDR2 SNEGSKA (reference sequence). This chain's CDR3 is CSALDSGSEQETQYF. CDR3 bases: TGCAGTGCTCTCGATAGCGGGAGTGAGCAAGAGACCCAGTACTTC.

Ten or more counts support this clonotype. V usage is TRBV15 and J usage is TRBJ2-3; D is unresolved. In germline, CDR1 is LNHNV, CDR2 YYDKDF (reference sequence). This CDR3 spans 16 amino acids. V was shortened by 0 bases and J by 4 bases, with 14 bases between the two germline ends. CDR3 region: CATSRDHEASSDTQYF. In DNA, the CDR3 is TGTGCCACCAGCAGAGATCACGAGGCCAGCTCAGATACGCAGTATTTT.

This chain joins TRBV7-3 and TRBJ2-3; 12 bases align to TRBD2. Germline-derived CDR1 and CDR2 are SGHTA and FQGTGA. After removal of 5 bases from V and 6 bases from J, the junction contained 12 bases not matched to a gene. The CDR3 is 17 residues long. CDR3 sequence (DNA): TGTGCCAGCAGCCCCCGGCGGACTAGCGGGACGAGGGATACGCAGTATTTT. It codes for CASSPRRTSGTRDTQYF.

This clonotype was counted ten times or more. V usage is TRBV28 and J usage is TRBJ2-1; 14 bases map to TRBD2. Germline CDR1 MDHEN, CDR2 SYDVKM. Trimming took 5 bases from V and 8 from J; bases not matched to a gene: 8. The CDR3 totals 16 residues. CDR3: CASSLTGTSGSYEQFF. The CDR3 DNA sequence: TGTGCCAGCAGTCTGACCGGGACTAGCGGGAGTTATGAGCAGTTCTTC.

On this clonotype itself: This may be a read error: a much more frequent sequence differs by one nucleotide. The chain recombines TRBV27 with TRBJ2-7; a weak D match, TRBD1 (6 bases). This CDR3 is 15 amino acids long. Trimming pared 4 bases from V and 2 bases from J, leaving 15 bases between. Germline V gives CDR1 MNHEY, CDR2 SMNVEV (reference sequence). In DNA, the CDR3 is TGTGCCAGCAGTTCAAAGACAGGAGCTGCCTACGAGCAGTACTTC. It specifies CASSSKTGAAYEQYF.